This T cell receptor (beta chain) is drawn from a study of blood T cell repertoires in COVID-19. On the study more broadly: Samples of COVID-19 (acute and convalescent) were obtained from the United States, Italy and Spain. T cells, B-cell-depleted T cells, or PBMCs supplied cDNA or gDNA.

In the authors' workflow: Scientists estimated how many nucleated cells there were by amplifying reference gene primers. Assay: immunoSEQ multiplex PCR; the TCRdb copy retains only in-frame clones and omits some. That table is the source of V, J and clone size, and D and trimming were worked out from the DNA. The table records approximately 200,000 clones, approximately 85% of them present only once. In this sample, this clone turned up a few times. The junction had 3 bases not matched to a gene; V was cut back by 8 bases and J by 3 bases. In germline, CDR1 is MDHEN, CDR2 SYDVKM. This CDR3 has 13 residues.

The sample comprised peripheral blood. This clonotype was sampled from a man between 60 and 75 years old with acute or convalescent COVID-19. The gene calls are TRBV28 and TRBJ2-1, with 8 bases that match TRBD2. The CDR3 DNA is TGTGCCAGCGCCGGGACTAGCTACAATGAGCAGTTCTTC. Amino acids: CASAGTSYNEQFF.